The 2 T cell receptor beta chains in this list originate from one sample, sequenced in a study of blood T cell repertoires in COVID-19. The data were produced by immunoSEQ multiplex PCR, yet TCRdb's version contains in-frame clones alone and is incomplete. The table has more than 110,000 clones, 76% seen once. The material sequenced was peripheral blood. All receptors derive from a woman older than 75 with active or convalescent COVID-19.

The chain combines TRBV6-5 with TRBJ1-2; D gene uncertain. The V gene lost 0 bases and the J gene lost 2 bases, with 13 bases spanning the gap. Per germline, CDR1 MNHEY and CDR2 SVGAGI. CDR3 size: 16 residues. The CDR3 sequence is CASSYSTVRPNYGYTF. The CDR3 bases are TGTGCCAGCAGTTACTCGACGGTCAGGCCCAACTATGGCTACACCTTC.

The V gene is TRBV10-3, the J gene TRBJ2-2, with D tentatively TRBD2 (5 bases). V was pared by 2 bases and J by 1 base, with 11 bases between. The length of the CDR3 is 16 residues. CDR1 is ENHRY and CDR2 is SYGVKD in the germline V gene. CDR3 coding DNA: TGTGCCATCAGTGAGGGCAGCGGCCTGAACACCGGGGAGCTGTTTTTT. Protein: CAISEGSGLNTGELFF.